One TCR beta chain is described in this entry. No antigen is known for it. This record comes from a study of blood T cells in healthy people across ages. The CDR3 extends over 17 amino acids. Trimming took 0 bases from V and 11 from J; bases not matched to a gene: 16. Germline assignment: CDR1 LGHDT and CDR2 YNNKEL (reference sequence). Then a second PCR, running about 6 to 12 cycles, was carried out with a sample-barcoded 5' primer and a J-beta primer mix. Each sample provided no less than 2.5 million CDR3-containing paired-end reads. From the 5' RACE reads, TCRdb called clonotypes with MiXCR, one entry per CDR3 protein. This repertoire shows hundreds of thousands of distinct CDR3 sequences, more than 40% found once; its top ten account for 30% to 35%. Notes on the study in general: A roughly linear fall in TCR beta diversity per million T cells was seen with increasing age.

This chain links TRBV3-1 with TRBJ2-5; TRBD2 aligns across 9 bases. Material: blood. The TCR was taken from an older woman in good health. The CDR3 region has the DNA TGTGCCAGCAGCCAAGATTCTAGCGGGACCAAAGGGAGGGAGCAGTACTTC. Translated, it gives CASSQDSSGTKGREQYF.